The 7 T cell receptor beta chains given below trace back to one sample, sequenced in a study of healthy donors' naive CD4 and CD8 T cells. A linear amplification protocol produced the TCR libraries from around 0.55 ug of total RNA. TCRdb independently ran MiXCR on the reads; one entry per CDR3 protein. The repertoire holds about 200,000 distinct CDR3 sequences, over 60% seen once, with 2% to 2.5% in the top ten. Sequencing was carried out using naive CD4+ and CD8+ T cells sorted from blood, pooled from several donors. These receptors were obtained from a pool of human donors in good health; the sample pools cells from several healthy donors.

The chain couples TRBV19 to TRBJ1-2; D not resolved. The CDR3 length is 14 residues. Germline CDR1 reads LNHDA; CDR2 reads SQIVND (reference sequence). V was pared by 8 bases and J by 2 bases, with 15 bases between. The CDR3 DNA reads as TGTGCCAGTCGTTTATCGGACGGAAACTATGGCTACACCTTC. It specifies CASRLSDGNYGYTF. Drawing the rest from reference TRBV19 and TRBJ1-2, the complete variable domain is DGGITQSPKYLFRKEGQNVTLSCEQNLNHDAMYWYRQDPGQGLRLIYYSQIVNDFQKGDIAEGYSVSREKKESFPLTVTSAQKNPTAFYLCASRLSDGNYGYTFGSGTRLTVV.

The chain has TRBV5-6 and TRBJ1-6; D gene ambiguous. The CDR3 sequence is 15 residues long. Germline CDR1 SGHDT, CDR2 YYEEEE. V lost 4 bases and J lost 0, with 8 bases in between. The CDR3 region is CASSGESSYNSPLHF. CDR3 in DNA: TGTGCCAGCAGCGGTGAAAGCTCCTATAATTCACCCCTCCACTTT. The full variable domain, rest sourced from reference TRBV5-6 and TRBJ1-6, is DAGVTQSPTHLIKTRGQQVTLRCSPKSGHDTVSWYQQALGQGPQFIFQYYEEEERQRGNFPDRFSGHQFPNYSSELNVNALLLGDSALYLCASSGESSYNSPLHFGNGTRLTVT.

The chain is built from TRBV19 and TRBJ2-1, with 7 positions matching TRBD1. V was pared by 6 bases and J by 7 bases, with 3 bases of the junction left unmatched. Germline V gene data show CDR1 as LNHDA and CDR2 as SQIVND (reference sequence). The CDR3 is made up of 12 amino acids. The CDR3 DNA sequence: TGTGCCAGTAGGACAGGGTTGAATGAGCAGTTCTTC. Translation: CASRTGLNEQFF.

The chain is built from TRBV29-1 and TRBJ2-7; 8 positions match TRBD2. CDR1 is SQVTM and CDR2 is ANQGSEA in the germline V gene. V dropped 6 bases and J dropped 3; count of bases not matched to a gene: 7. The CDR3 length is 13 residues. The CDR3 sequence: CSVQGTRIYEQYF. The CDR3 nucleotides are TGCAGCGTCCAAGGGACTAGGATCTACGAGCAGTACTTC.

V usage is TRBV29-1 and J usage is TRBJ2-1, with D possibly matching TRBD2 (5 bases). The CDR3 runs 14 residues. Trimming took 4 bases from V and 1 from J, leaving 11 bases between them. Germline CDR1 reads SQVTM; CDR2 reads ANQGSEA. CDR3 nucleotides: TGCAGCGTTGTAGGTGGGAGATCCTACAATGAGCAGTTCTTC. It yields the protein CSVVGGRSYNEQFF.

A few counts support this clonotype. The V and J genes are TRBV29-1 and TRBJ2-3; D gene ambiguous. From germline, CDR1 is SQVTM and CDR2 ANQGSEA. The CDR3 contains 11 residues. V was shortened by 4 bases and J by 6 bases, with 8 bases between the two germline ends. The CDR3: CSVGWTDTQYF. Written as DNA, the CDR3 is TGCAGCGTTGGGTGGACGGATACGCAGTATTTT.

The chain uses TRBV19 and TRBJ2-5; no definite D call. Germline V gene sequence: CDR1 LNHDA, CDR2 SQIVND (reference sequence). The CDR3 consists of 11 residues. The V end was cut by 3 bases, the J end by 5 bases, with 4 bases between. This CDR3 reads CASSIAETQYF. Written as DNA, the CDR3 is TGTGCCAGTAGTATTGCGGAGACCCAGTACTTC.